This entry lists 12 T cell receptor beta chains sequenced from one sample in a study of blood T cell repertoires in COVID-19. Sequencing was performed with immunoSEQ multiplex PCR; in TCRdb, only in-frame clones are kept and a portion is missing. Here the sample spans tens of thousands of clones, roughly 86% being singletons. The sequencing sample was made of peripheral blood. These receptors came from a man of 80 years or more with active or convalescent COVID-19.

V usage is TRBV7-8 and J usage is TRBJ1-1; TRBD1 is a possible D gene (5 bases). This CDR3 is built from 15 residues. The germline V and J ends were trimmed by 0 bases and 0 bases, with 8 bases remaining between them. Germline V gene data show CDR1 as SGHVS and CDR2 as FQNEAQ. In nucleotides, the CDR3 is TGTGCCAGCAGCTTAGCGGGGGGAATGAACACTGAAGCTTTCTTT. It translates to CASSLAGGMNTEAFF.

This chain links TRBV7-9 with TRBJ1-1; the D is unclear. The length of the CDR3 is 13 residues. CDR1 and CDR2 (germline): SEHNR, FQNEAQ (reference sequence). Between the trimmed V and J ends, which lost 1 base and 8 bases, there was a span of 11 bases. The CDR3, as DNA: TGTGCCAGCAGCTTAGGTCCGACTGGGGAAGCTTTCTTT. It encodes CASSLGPTGEAFF.

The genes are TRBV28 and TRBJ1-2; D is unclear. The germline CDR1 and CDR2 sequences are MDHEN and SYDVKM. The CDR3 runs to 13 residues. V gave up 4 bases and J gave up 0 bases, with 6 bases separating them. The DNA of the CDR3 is TGTGCCAGCAGTTCCGACTCTAACTATGGCTACACCTTC. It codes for CASSSDSNYGYTF.

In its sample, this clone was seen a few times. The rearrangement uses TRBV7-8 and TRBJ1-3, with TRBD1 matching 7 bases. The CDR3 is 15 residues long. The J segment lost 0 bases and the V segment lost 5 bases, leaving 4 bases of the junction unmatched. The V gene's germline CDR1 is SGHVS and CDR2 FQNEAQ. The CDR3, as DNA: TGTGCCAGCAGCGTTGACAGGGCCTCTGGAAACACCATATATTTT. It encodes CASSVDRASGNTIYF.

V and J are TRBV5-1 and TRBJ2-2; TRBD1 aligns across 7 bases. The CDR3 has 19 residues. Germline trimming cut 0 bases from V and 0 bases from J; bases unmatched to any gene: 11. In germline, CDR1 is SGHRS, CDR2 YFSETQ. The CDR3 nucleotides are TGCGCCAGCAGCTTGGGAAGGACAGGTCATACGACGAACACCGGGGAGCTGTTTTTT. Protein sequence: CASSLGRTGHTTNTGELFF.

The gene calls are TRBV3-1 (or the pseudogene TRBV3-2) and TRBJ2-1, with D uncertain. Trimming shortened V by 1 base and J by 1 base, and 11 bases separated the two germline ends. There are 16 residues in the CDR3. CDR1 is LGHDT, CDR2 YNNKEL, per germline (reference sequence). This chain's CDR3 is CASSQGSTLSYNEQFF. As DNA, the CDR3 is TGTGCCAGCAGCCAAGGGTCCACTCTTTCCTACAATGAGCAGTTCTTC.

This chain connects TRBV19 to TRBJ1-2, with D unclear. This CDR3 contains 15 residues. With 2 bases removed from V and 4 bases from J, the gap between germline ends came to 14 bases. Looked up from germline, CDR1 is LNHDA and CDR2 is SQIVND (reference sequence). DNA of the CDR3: TGTGCCAGTAGTATAAGACGCCAGGCGGGCTATGGCTACACCTTC. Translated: CASSIRRQAGYGYTF.

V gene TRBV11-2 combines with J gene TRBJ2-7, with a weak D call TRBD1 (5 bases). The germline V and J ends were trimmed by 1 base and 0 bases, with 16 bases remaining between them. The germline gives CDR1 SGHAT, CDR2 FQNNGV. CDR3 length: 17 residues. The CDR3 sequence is CASSLGVGHKSSYEQYV. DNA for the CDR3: TGTGCCAGCAGCTTAGGAGTGGGGCACAAAAGCTCCTACGAGCAGTACGTC.

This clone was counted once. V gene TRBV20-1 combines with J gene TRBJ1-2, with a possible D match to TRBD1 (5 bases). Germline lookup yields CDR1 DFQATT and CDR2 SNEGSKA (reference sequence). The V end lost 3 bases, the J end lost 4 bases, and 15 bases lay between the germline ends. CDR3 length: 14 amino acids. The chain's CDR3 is CSASIPTGAYGYTF. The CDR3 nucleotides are TGCAGTGCTAGTATCCCTACAGGCGCCTATGGCTACACCTTC.

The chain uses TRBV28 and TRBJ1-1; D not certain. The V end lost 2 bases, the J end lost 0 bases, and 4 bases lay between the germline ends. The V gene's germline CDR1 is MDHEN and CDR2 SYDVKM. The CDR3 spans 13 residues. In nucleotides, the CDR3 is TGTGCCAGCAGTTTACCGGTGAACACTGAAGCTTTCTTT. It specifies CASSLPVNTEAFF.

CDR3 in amino acids: CASSLSADLNTEAFF. The CDR3 nucleotides are TGTGCCAGCTCACTCTCCGCGGATCTGAACACTGAAGCTTTCTTT. This chain connects TRBV18 to TRBJ1-1, with D uncertain. The CDR3 spans 15 residues. The germline V gene encodes CDR1 KGHSH and CDR2 LQKENI. Trimming left V 4 bases short and J 0 bases short, with 12 bases between.

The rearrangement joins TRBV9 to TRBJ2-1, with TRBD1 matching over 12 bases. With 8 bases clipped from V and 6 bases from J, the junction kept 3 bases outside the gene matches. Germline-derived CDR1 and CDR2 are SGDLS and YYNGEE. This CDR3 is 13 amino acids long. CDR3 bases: TGTGCCAGACCGGGACAGGGGGCCAATGAGCAGTTCTTC. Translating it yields CARPGQGANEQFF.